These 23 T cell receptor beta chains came from one sample sequenced in a study of cytomegalovirus exposure and HLA in healthy donors (TCRdb year 2017). The method behind the library was the immunoSEQ multiplex PCR assay. The multiplex PCR relied on a mix of 60 forward primers for TCR Vbeta segments and 13 reverse primers for TCR Jbeta segments. TCRdb carries this immuneACCESS record with in-frame sequences only. Its versions omit some clonotypes, under half of them owing to an unresolved V gene in the studies checked, with the rest unexplained. For this sample there are over 110,000 clones; about four fifths appear just once. 2.5% to 3.5% of the sample is held by the ten biggest clonotypes. Sequencing used PBMCs. The receptors shown here come from a female donor in good health and CMV-seronegative.

This clone was observed a single time. The V and J genes are TRBV27 and TRBJ2-1; perhaps TRBD2 as D (5 bases). This CDR3 contains 18 residues. The V end was cut by 0 bases, the J end by 5 bases, with 20 bases between. Looked up from germline, CDR1 is MNHEY and CDR2 is SMNVEV (reference sequence). Here the CDR3 reads CASSLSNGPHRGNNEQFF. Here the CDR3 DNA reads TGTGCCAGCAGTTTATCGAATGGCCCCCACCGGGGTAACAATGAGCAGTTCTTC.

V usage is TRBV30 and J usage is TRBJ2-1, with a weak D call TRBD1 (5 bases). This CDR3 is 13 amino acids long. Germline V gene sequence: CDR1 GTSNPN, CDR2 SVGIG (reference sequence). Trimming shortened V by 0 bases and J by 9 bases, and 12 bases separated the two germline ends. CDR3 sequence (DNA): TGTGCCTGGAGTGTTGACAGAGTGGGTGAGCAGTTCTTC. Encoded protein: CAWSVDRVGEQFF.

The chain has TRBV9 and TRBJ1-6; D gene ambiguous. CDR3 size: 15 residues. Germline V lookup: CDR1 SGDLS, CDR2 YYNGEE. The V end was cut by 3 bases, the J end by 10 bases, with 17 bases between. CDR3 sequence: CASSALTASSSPLHF. Here the CDR3 DNA reads TGTGCCAGCAGCGCCCTCACAGCCTCTAGCTCACCCCTCCACTTT. Supplemented by reference TRBV9 and TRBJ1-6, the full variable domain reads DSGVTQTPKHLITATGQRVTLRCSPRSGDLSVYWYQQSLDQGLQFLIQYYNGEERAKGNILERFSAQQFPDLHSELNLSSLELGDSALYFCASSALTASSSPLHFGNGTRLTVT.

The chain couples TRBV7-9 to TRBJ1-2; D unclear. Germline V gene data show CDR1 as SEHNR and CDR2 as FQNEAQ (reference sequence). The CDR3 contains 14 residues. V shed 3 bases and J shed 0 bases, with 8 bases lying between them. DNA of the CDR3: TGTGCCAGCAGCTTGTACGGAGCTAACTATGGCTACACCTTC. Protein sequence: CASSLYGANYGYTF.

Here the CDR3 reads CASSQDWGQDYYSNQPQHF. In nucleotides, the CDR3 is TGCGCCAGCAGCCAAGATTGGGGACAAGATTATTATAGCAATCAGCCCCAGCATTTT. The V and J genes are TRBV4-1 and TRBJ1-5, with D perhaps matching TRBD1 (6 bases). V was trimmed by 0 bases and J by 0 bases, leaving 18 bases between them. Germline CDR1 is MGHRA and CDR2 is YSYEKL. This CDR3 region has 19 residues.

This sequence joins TRBV18 and TRBJ2-7, with D possibly matching TRBD2 (5 bases). Trimming removed 6 bases at V and 2 bases at J, with 11 bases between. The CDR3 sequence is 13 residues long. Germline assignment: CDR1 KGHSH and CDR2 LQKENI. The CDR3 sequence is CASSDGGPYEQYF. The CDR3 DNA reads as TGTGCCAGCTCGGACGGAGGACCCTACGAGCAGTACTTC.

The gene calls are TRBV2 and TRBJ1-5; D might be TRBD1 (6 bases). CDR1 is SNHLY and CDR2 is FYNNEI in the germline V gene. Trimming removed 8 bases at V and 0 bases at J, with 14 bases between. This CDR3 region has 15 residues. This CDR3 reads CASVRQVNSNQPQHF. The CDR3 region has the DNA TGTGCCAGCGTGAGACAGGTTAATAGCAATCAGCCCCAGCATTTT. Complete variable domain (other parts from reference TRBV2 and TRBJ1-5): EPEVTQTPSHQVTQMGQEVILRCVPISNHLYFYWYRQILGQKVEFLVSFYNNEISEKSEIFDDQFSVERPDGSNFTLKIRSTKLEDSAMYFCASVRQVNSNQPQHFGDGTRLSIL.

The chain couples TRBV25-1 to TRBJ1-2, with TRBD1 as a possible D gene (5 bases). V dropped 6 bases and J dropped 8 bases, with 13 bases sitting between them. The CDR3 totals 12 residues. Germline V lookup: CDR1 MGHDK, CDR2 SYGVNS. In DNA, the CDR3 is TGTGCCAGCAGCCTCACAGGTGAGGGCTACACCTTC. Protein: CASSLTGEGYTF.

This rearrangement joins TRBV5-1 to TRBJ1-5; TRBD1 might be the D (6 bases). The germline gives CDR1 SGHRS, CDR2 YFSETQ. The CDR3 is 15 amino acids. Trimming cost V 4 bases and J 7 bases, with 18 bases left between them. The CDR3 DNA reads TGCGCCAGCAGCGAGGCGGGGGGCATGAACCAGCCCCAGCATTTT. Translated, it gives CASSEAGGMNQPQHF.

The chain couples TRBV4-3 to TRBJ2-3, with 12 bases aligning to TRBD2. The germline V gene encodes CDR1 LGHNA and CDR2 YSLEER. The CDR3 runs 16 residues. V dropped 4 bases and J dropped 2; count of bases not matched to a gene: 4. CDR3 in amino acids: CASSPTSGGFTDTQYF. As DNA, the CDR3 is TGCGCCAGCAGCCCGACTAGCGGGGGATTCACAGATACGCAGTATTTT.

Note on this clone: Different DNA sequences within this sample yield the same CDR3. The rearrangement joins TRBV9 to TRBJ1-2; a weak D match, TRBD1 (6 bases). Trimming cost V 2 bases and J 5 bases, with 22 bases left between them. The germline V gene has CDR1 SGDLS and CDR2 YYNGEE. CDR3 length: 17 residues. The CDR3 sequence: CASSVSHLGARPYGYTF. DNA for the CDR3: TGTGCCAGCAGCGTGTCCCACCTGGGGGCGAGACCTTATGGCTACACCTTC.

This clone was observed a handful of times. V is TRBV5-1 and J is TRBJ1-4; D might be TRBD1 (5 bases). Germline V lookup: CDR1 SGHRS, CDR2 YFSETQ. V lost 4 bases, J lost 10 bases, and 8 bases lay in between. This CDR3 contains 11 residues. CDR3 residues: CASSGGGKLFF. DNA for the CDR3: TGCGCCAGCAGCGGGGGGGGAAAACTGTTTTTT.

This chain joins TRBV27 and TRBJ1-5, with D perhaps matching TRBD1 (5 bases). The germline V gene encodes CDR1 MNHEY and CDR2 SMNVEV (reference sequence). V lost 3 bases to trimming and J lost 7 bases, with 10 bases between them. The length of the CDR3 is 13 residues. The CDR3 sequence is CASSFGGDQPQHF. The CDR3 DNA follows: TGTGCCAGCAGTTTCGGGGGAGACCAGCCCCAGCATTTT.

The chain couples TRBV27 to TRBJ2-1; D gene ambiguous. Germline-derived CDR1 and CDR2 are MNHEY and SMNVEV (reference sequence). Deletions cut 3 bases from V and 7 bases from J, with 4 bases between. The CDR3 consists of 11 residues. The CDR3, as DNA: TGTGCCAGCAGTTTTATAAATGAGCAGTTCTTC. It encodes CASSFINEQFF.

This chain uses TRBV13 with TRBJ2-7; 9 bases match TRBD2. V shed 3 bases and J 4 bases; nucleotides not matched to a gene: 7. CDR1 is PRHDT, CDR2 FYEKMQ, per germline (reference sequence). The CDR3 extends over 15 amino acids. CDR3 bases: TGTGCCAGCAGCTTTCGCGGGGGGGCCGGGTACGAGCAGTACTTC. It codes for CASSFRGGAGYEQYF.

A few counts support this clone. The genes are TRBV5-8 and TRBJ1-1, with D tentatively TRBD1 (5 bases). Trimming removed 5 bases at V and 1 base at J, with 18 bases between. This CDR3 comprises 16 residues. Per germline, CDR1 SGHTS and CDR2 YDEGEE. The CDR3 DNA is TGTGCCAGCAGATCTATTCATCTGGACACGAACACTGAAGCTTTCTTT. This sequence encodes CASRSIHLDTNTEAFF.

This clone is a singleton in its sample. The chain is built from TRBV27 and TRBJ2-1; 10 nucleotides line up with TRBD2. The CDR3 length is 17 residues. J was trimmed by 0 bases and V by 3 bases; bases with no gene match: 5. CDR1 is MNHEY and CDR2 is SMNVEV in the germline V gene (reference sequence). The CDR3 loop is CASSFPSGGGSYNEQFF. The CDR3 DNA reads as TGTGCCAGCAGTTTCCCTAGCGGGGGCGGCTCCTACAATGAGCAGTTCTTC.

The chain joins TRBV5-4 to TRBJ2-1; the D gene is possibly TRBD2 (5 bases). V was shortened by 1 base and J by 0 bases, with 8 bases between the two germline ends. Germline V gene lookup returns CDR1 SGHNT and CDR2 YYREEE (reference sequence). This CDR3 is built from 15 residues. The chain's CDR3 is CASSLIGSSYNEQFF. CDR3 sequence (DNA): TGTGCCAGCAGCTTGATAGGGAGCTCCTACAATGAGCAGTTCTTC.

CDR3 bases: TGTGCCAGCAGCTTGGCAGGGGCCTCCTACGAGCAGTACTTC. Its protein product is CASSLAGASYEQYF. The gene calls are TRBV5-4 and TRBJ2-7, with D perhaps TRBD1 (6 bases). The CDR3 sequence is 14 residues long. Between the trimmed V and J ends, which lost 0 bases and 0 bases, there was a span of 7 bases. In germline, CDR1 is SGHNT, CDR2 YYREEE (reference sequence).

The rearrangement joins TRBV2 to TRBJ2-7; D unresolved. CDR1 and CDR2 from the germline V gene are SNHLY and FYNNEI. V was cut by 6 bases and J by 6 bases, with 12 bases left in between. The CDR3 sequence is 12 residues long. The CDR3 DNA reads TGTGCCAGCAGAAGCAGGTTGGTCGAGCAGTACTTC. Its protein is CASRSRLVEQYF. The full variable domain, in which reference TRBV2 and TRBJ2-7 provide the parts outside the CDR3, is EPEVTQTPSHQVTQMGQEVILRCVPISNHLYFYWYRQILGQKVEFLVSFYNNEISEKSEIFDDQFSVERPDGSNFTLKIRSTKLEDSAMYFCASRSRLVEQYFGPGTRLTVT.

This chain connects TRBV5-4 to TRBJ1-4; 8 nucleotides agree with TRBD1. With 1 base clipped from V and 4 bases from J, the junction kept 3 bases outside the gene matches. The CDR3 runs 15 residues. Germline lookup yields CDR1 SGHNT and CDR2 YYREEE (reference sequence). The DNA of the CDR3 is TGTGCCAGCAGCTTGAAGACAGGGGATAATGAAAAACTGTTTTTT. Protein product: CASSLKTGDNEKLFF.

The rearrangement joins TRBV5-4 to TRBJ2-5, with 9 bases fitting TRBD1. CDR1 and CDR2 (germline): SGHNT, YYREEE (reference sequence). This CDR3 comprises 15 residues. V lost 6 bases, J lost 5 bases, and 11 bases stayed unmatched. The CDR3 loop reads CASTLGDRVVETQYF. The CDR3 DNA sequence: TGTGCCAGCACCCTCGGGGACAGGGTGGTTGAGACCCAGTACTTC.

This clone has just one count. CDR3 sequence: CASSSQQGARGGYTF. CDR3 bases: TGTGCCAGCAGCTCACAACAGGGGGCTCGGGGTGGCTACACCTTC. The chain combines TRBV7-8 with TRBJ1-2; TRBD1 matches 9 bases. This CDR3 is built from 15 residues. V lost 4 bases and J lost 7; bases outside the gene matches: 10. The V gene's germline CDR1 is SGHVS and CDR2 FQNEAQ.